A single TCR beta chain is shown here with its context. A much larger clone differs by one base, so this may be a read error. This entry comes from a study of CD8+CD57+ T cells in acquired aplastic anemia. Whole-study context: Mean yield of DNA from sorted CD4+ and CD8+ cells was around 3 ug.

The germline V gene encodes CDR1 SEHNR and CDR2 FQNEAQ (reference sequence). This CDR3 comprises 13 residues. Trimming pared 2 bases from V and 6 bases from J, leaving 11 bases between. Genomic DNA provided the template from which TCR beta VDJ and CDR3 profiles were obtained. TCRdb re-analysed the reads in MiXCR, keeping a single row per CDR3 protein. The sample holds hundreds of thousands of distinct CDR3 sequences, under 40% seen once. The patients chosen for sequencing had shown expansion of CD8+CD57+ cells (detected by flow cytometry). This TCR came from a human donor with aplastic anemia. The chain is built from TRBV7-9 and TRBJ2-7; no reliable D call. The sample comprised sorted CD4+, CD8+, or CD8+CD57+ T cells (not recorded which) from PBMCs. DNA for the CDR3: TGTGCCAGCAGCTTATTTTCAGGCTCCGAGCAGTACTTC. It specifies CASSLFSGSEQYF.